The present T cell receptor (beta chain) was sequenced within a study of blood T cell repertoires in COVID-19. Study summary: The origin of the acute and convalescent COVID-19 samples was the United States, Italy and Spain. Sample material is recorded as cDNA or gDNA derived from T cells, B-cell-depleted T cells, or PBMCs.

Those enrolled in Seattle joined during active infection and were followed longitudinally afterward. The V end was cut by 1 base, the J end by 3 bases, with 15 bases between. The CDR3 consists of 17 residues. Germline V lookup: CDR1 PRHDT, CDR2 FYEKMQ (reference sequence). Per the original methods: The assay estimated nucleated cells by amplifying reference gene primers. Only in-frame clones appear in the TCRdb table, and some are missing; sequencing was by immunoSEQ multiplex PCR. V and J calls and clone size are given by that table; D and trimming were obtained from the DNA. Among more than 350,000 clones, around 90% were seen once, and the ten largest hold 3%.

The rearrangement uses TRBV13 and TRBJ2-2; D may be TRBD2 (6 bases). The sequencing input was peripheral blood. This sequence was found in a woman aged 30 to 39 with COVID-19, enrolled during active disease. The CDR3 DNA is TGTGCCAGCAGCTTAGCTGCGACTAGGGGAGACACCGGGGAGCTGTTTTTT. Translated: CASSLAATRGDTGELFF.